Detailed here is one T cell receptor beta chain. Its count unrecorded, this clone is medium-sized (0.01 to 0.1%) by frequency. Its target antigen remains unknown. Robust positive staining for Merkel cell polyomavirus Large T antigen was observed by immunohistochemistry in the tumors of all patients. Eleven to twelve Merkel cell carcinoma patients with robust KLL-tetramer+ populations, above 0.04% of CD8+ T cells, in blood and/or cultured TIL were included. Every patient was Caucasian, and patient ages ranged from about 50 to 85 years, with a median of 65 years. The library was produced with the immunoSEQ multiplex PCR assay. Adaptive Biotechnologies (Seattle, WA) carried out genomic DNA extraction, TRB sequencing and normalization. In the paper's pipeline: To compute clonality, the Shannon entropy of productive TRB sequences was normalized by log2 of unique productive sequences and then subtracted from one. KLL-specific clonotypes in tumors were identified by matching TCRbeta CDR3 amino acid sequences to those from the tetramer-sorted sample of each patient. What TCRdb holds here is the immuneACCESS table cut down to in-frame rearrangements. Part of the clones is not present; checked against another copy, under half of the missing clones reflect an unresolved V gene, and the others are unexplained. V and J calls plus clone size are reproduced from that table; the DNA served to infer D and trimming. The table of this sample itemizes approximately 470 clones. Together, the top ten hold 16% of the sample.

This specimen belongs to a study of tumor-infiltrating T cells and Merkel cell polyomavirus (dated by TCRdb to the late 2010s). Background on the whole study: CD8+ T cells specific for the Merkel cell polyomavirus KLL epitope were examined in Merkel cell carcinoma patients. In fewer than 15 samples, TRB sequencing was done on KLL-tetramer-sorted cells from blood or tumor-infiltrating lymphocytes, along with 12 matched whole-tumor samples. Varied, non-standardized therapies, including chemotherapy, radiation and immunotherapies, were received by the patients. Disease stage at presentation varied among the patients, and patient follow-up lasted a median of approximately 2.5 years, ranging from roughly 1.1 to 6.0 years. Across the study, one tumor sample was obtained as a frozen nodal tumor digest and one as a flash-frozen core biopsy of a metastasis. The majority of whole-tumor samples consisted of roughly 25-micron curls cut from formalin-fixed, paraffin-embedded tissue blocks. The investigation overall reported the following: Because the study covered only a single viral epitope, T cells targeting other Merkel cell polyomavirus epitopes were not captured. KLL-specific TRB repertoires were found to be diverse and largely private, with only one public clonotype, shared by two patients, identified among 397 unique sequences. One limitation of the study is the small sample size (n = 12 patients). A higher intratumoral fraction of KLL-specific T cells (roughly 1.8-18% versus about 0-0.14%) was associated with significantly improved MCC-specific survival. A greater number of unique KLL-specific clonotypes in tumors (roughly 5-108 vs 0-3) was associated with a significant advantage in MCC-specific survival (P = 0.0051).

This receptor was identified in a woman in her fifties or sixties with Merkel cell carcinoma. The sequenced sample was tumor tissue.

The CDR3 bases that were read are TGTGCCAGCAGCTTCACAGGGACCTATGGC. Translated, this gives CASSFTGTYG. The complete CDR3 protein is CASSFTGTYGYTF. The chain joins TRBV7-9 to TRBJ1-2; TRBD1 might be the D gene, on 6 matching bases. The CDR3 end lies 3 residues beyond the end of the read and is filled in from the germline J gene. From the germline V gene (reference sequence), CDR1 is SEHNR and CDR2 is FQNEAQ. Between the V and J ends, shortened by 3 bases and 4 bases respectively, the junction contains 9 bases. The CDR3 sequence holds 13 residues, the cysteine and phenylalanine included. Shown are 30 bases from within the CDR3, in frame from base 1.